The clone carrying this T cell receptor (beta chain) was seen more than once but under ten times. The antigen is unknown. This entry belongs to a study of response to subunit inactivated influenza vaccine. The CDR3 length is 13 residues. The ends lost 6 bases at V and 8 bases at J; junction bases unmatched: 2. Germline V gene lookup returns CDR1 DFQATT and CDR2 SNEGSKA (reference sequence). MiXCR, run by TCRdb on the RT-PCR reads, gives a single entry per CDR3 protein. The sample shows some 500,000 distinct CDR3 sequences, approximately 15% of them seen only once. Study-level points and caveats: Researchers suggested that each seasonal influenza vaccination recruits few new T cells.

This clonotype originated in a man aged 50 to 69 who received an inactivated influenza vaccine. The rearrangement links TRBV20-1 to TRBJ2-1, with TRBD2 identical over 15 bases. The source material was CD4+ T cells sorted from PBMCs, sampled around 25 months after vaccination. The CDR3 sequence is CSAGLAGGDEQFF. The CDR3 DNA is TGCAGTGCCGGACTAGCGGGAGGGGATGAGCAGTTCTTC.